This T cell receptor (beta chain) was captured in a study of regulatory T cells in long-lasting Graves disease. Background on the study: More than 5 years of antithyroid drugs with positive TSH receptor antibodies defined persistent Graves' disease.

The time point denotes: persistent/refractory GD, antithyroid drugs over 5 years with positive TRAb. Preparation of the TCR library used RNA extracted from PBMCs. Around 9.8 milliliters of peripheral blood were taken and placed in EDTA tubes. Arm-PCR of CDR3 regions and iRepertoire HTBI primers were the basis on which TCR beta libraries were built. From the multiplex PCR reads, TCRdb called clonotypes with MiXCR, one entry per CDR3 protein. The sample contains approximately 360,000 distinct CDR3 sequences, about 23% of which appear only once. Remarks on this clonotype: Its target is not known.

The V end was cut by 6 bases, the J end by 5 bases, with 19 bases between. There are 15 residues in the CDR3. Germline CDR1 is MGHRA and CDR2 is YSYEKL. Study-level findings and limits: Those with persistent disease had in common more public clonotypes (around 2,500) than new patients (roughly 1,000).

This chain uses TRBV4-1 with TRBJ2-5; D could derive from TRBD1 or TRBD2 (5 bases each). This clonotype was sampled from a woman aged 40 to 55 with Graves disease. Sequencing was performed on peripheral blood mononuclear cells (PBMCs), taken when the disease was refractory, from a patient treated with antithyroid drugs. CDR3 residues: CASRMGPPPRETQYF. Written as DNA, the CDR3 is TGCGCCAGCAGGATGGGACCGCCCCCTCGGGAGACCCAGTACTTC.